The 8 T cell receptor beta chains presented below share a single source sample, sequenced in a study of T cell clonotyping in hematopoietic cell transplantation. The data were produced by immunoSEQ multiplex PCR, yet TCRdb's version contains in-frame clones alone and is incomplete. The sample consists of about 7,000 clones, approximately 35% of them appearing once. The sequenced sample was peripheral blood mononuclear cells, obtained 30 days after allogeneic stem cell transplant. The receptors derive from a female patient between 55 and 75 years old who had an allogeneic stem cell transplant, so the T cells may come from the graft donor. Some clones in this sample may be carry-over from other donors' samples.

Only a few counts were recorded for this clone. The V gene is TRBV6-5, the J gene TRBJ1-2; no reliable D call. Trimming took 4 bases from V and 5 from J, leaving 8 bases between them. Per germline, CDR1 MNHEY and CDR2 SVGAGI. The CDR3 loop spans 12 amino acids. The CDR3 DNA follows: TGTGCCAGCAGTTCTGGGATGTATGGCTACACCTTC. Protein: CASSSGMYGYTF.

The CDR3 DNA follows: TGCAGCGGGGAAGGATTAACAGGGGCTAACACTGAAGCTTTCTTT. It specifies CSGEGLTGANTEAFF. This sequence joins TRBV29-1 and TRBJ1-1, with 7 bases aligning to TRBD1. Germline V lookup: CDR1 SQVTM, CDR2 ANQGSEA. This CDR3 region has 15 residues. With 7 bases clipped from V and 2 bases from J, the junction kept 13 bases outside the gene matches.

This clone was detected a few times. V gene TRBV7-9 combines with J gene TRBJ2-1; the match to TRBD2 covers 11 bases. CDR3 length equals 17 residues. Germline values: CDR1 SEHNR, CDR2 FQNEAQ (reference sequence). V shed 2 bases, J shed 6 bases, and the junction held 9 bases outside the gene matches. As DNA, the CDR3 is TGTGCCAGCAGCTTATATCTACTAGCGGGAGATTTCAATGAGCAGTTCTTC. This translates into CASSLYLLAGDFNEQFF.

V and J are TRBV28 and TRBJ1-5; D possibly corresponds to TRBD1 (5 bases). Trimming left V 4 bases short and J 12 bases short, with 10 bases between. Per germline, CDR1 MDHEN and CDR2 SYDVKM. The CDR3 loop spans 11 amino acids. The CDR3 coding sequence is TGTGCCAGCAGTTCTCCGCAGGGCCAGCATTTT. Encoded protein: CASSSPQGQHF.

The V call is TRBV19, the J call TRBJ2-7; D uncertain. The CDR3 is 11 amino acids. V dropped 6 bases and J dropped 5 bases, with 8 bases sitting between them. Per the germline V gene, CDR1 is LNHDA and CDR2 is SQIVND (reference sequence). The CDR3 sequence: CASSQSDEQYF. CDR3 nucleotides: TGTGCCAGTAGCCAATCGGACGAGCAGTACTTC. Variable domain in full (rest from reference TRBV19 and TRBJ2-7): DGGITQSPKYLFRKEGQNVTLSCEQNLNHDAMYWYRQDPGQGLRLIYYSQIVNDFQKGDIAEGYSVSREKKESFPLTVTSAQKNPTAFYLCASSQSDEQYFGPGTRLTVT.

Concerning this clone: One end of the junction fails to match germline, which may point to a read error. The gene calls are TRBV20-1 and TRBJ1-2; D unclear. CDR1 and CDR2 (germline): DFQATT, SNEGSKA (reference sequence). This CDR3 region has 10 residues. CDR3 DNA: TGCAGTGCTAGAGAGGGGTGTCGGGGCTTC. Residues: CSAREGCRGF.

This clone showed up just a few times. The CDR3 nucleotides are TGTGCCAGCAGTGGCGAGGGAGCTAACGAGCAGTACTTC. Encoded protein: CASSGEGANEQYF. V gene TRBV6-5 combines with J gene TRBJ2-7; D is possibly TRBD2 (5 bases). From germline, CDR1 is MNHEY and CDR2 SVGAGI. The CDR3 has 13 amino acids. With 5 bases removed from V and 5 bases from J, the gap between germline ends came to 13 bases.

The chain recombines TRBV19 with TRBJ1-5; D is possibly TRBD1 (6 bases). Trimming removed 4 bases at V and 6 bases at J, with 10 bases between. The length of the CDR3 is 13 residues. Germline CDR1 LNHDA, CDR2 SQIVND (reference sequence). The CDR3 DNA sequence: TGTGCCAGTAGTAGGACAGTAGGTCAGCCCCAGCATTTT. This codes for CASSRTVGQPQHF.